The TCR beta chain under discussion was sequenced for a study of T cell changes during pregnancy in multiple sclerosis (dated by TCRdb to the late 2010s). A note on the overall study: The study examined how the T cell repertoire changed over the course of pregnancy in women with multiple sclerosis.

The germline V gene provides CDR1 SQVTM and CDR2 ANQGSEA. The germline V end is reduced by 5 bases and the J end by 4 bases; junction bases left unmatched: 12. The CDR3 runs 15 residues from the cysteine to the phenylalanine. Solely the CDR3 DNA is kept, with 45 bases framed from the first base. Turning to this clone: There is no known antigen for this receptor. The sample holds no much larger clone one base away, and base qualities are not on file.

The library was built by means of the immunoSEQ multiplex PCR assay. TCRdb's version of the immuneACCESS table is confined to in-frame rearrangements and falls short of the full clone set. An unresolved V gene accounts for under half of the shortfall where checked; the remainder is of unknown origin. The sample has more than 25,000 clones on record, about 87% of them singletons. Clones ranked in the top ten supply 9.5% to 10% of the sample. The sequences come from CD8+ T cells from peripheral blood mononuclear cells, collected in the first trimester of pregnancy. In this chain, TRBV29-1 is recombined with TRBJ1-2; TRBD1 aligns with 8 central bases. The source is a female donor with multiple sclerosis, enrolled in a pregnancy study. The bases are TGCAGCGTTACCTCACCGGACAGGGTCACCTATGGCTACACCTTC. Translated, this is CSVTSPDRVTYGYTF.